Listed here are 13 T cell receptor beta chains from one sample, sequenced in a study of T cell responses to AZD1222 COVID-19 vaccine. Assay used: immunoSEQ multiplex PCR; TCRdb lists only in-frame clones, some missing. The repertoire consists of roughly 13,000 clones, with under 85% occurring once and the leading ten covering around two fifths. Sequencing used peripheral blood, obtained 28 days after the second AZD1222 dose. These receptors all come from an adult who received the AZD1222 COVID-19 vaccine.

The chain has TRBV5-4 and TRBJ1-1; 7 bases agree with TRBD1. This CDR3 is 17 amino acids long. The V gene's germline CDR1 is SGHNT and CDR2 YYREEE (reference sequence). V was pared by 3 bases and J by 4 bases, with 15 bases of the junction left unmatched. CDR3 DNA: TGTGCCAGCAGCTCCGGACAGGAGTACGGCAGTGCCACTGAAGCTTTCTTT. Its translation: CASSSGQEYGSATEAFF. Full variable domain (missing parts from reference TRBV5-4 and TRBJ1-1): ETGVTQSPTHLIKTRGQQVTLRCSSQSGHNTVSWYQQALGQGPQFIFQYYREEENGRGNFPPRFSGLQFPNYSSELNVNALELDDSALYLCASSSGQEYGSATEAFFGQGTRLTVV.

The chain uses TRBV6-5 and TRBJ1-2; no clear D gene. CDR1 MNHEY and CDR2 SVGAGI come from the germline V gene. The ends were cut back, 5 bases at V and 2 bases at J, with 9 bases in the middle. This CDR3 region has 13 residues. DNA for the CDR3: TGTGCCAGCAGTCCTCAAGGAAACTATGGCTACACCTTC. Protein: CASSPQGNYGYTF.

This clone showed up just once. J is TRBJ1-1 and V is TRBV27, with TRBD1 identical over 7 bases. V was pared by 1 base and J by 1 base, with 9 bases of the junction left unmatched. CDR1 and CDR2 from the germline V gene are MNHEY and SMNVEV (reference sequence). CDR3 size: 17 residues. The CDR3 region has the DNA TGTGCCAGCAGTTTATTTCAGGGGGGCTTGGGGAACACTGAAGCTTTCTTT. It translates to CASSLFQGGLGNTEAFF.

This chain connects TRBV7-3 to TRBJ2-3; 8 bases are a match to TRBD1. The CDR3 extends over 12 amino acids. The V segment lost 4 bases and the J segment 8 bases; nucleotides outside the gene matches: 2. CDR1 is SGHTA and CDR2 is FQGTGA in the germline V gene. The CDR3 DNA sequence: TGTGCCAGCAGCTCGCAGGGGGCTACGCAGTATTTT. Its translation is CASSSQGATQYF. The full variable domain, completed using reference TRBV7-3 and TRBJ2-3, is GAGVSQTPSNKVTEKGKYVELRCDPISGHTALYWYRQSLGQGPEFLIYFQGTGAADDSGLPNDRFFAVRPEGSVSTLKIQRTERGDSAVYLCASSSQGATQYFGPGTRLTVL.

The gene calls are TRBV3-1 (or the pseudogene TRBV3-2) and TRBJ2-7, with TRBD1 identical over 7 bases. V trimming: 1 base; J trimming: 5 bases; junction bases outside the gene matches: 14. The CDR3 runs to 17 residues. Germline-derived CDR1 and CDR2 are LGHDT and YNNKEL (reference sequence). The CDR3 reads CASSQVKRTGPVDEQYF. The CDR3 DNA follows: TGTGCCAGCAGCCAAGTTAAAAGGACAGGCCCCGTGGACGAGCAGTACTTC.

The V gene is TRBV30, the J gene TRBJ2-7; a weak D match, TRBD1 (6 bases). The V gene's germline CDR1 is GTSNPN and CDR2 SVGIG (reference sequence). This CDR3 has 15 residues. V dropped 3 bases and J dropped 0 bases, with 15 bases sitting between them. This CDR3 reads CAWRGWGLSSYEQYF. The CDR3 coding sequence is TGTGCCTGGAGAGGGTGGGGGCTGTCCTCCTACGAGCAGTACTTC. The full variable domain, its missing parts supplied by reference TRBV30 and TRBJ2-7, is SQTIHQWPATLVQPVGSPLSLECTVEGTSNPNLYWYRQAAGRGLQLLFYSVGIGQISSEVPQNLSASRPQDRQFILSSKKLLLSDSGFYLCAWRGWGLSSYEQYFGPGTRLTVT.

The chain joins TRBV28 to TRBJ1-1; the D gene is possibly TRBD1 (5 bases). The CDR3 extends over 15 amino acids. V lost 2 bases, J lost 1 base, and 11 bases lay in between. Germline assignment: CDR1 MDHEN and CDR2 SYDVKM. The CDR3 nucleotides read TGTGCCAGCAGTTTAAACTGGCAGGGGAACACTGAAGCTTTCTTT. Translating gives CASSLNWQGNTEAFF.

CDR3 coding DNA: TGTGCCAGCAGCCAACCCGGACTAGCAGGCTGGTGGTACGAGCAGTACTTC. Translated: CASSQPGLAGWWYEQYF. The chain carries TRBV3-1 (or the pseudogene TRBV3-2) and TRBJ2-7; 8 nucleotides match TRBD2. CDR1 is LGHDT, CDR2 YNNKEL, per germline (reference sequence). This CDR3 has 17 residues. V shed 2 bases, J shed 4 bases, and the junction held 13 bases outside the gene matches.

V and J are TRBV4-2 and TRBJ2-3; 7 bases map to TRBD2. CDR3 length: 15 residues. Germline-derived CDR1 and CDR2 are LGHNA and YNFKEQ. V dropped 6 bases and J dropped 4; count of bases not matched to a gene: 10. The DNA for the CDR3 is TGTGCCAGCAGACCGGGACTAAACCAGGCAGATACGCAGTATTTT. Protein sequence: CASRPGLNQADTQYF.

V and J are TRBV12-3 or TRBV12-4 and TRBJ1-2; 9 nucleotides line up with TRBD1. V dropped 5 bases and J dropped 5; count of bases not matched to a gene: 3. CDR3 size: 13 residues. CDR3 in amino acids: CASSIGQGYGYTF. Written as DNA, the CDR3 is TGTGCCAGCAGTATTGGACAGGGGTATGGCTACACCTTC.

The rearrangement links TRBV5-1 to TRBJ2-7; weak D call: TRBD1 (5 bases). Trimming pared 0 bases from V and 5 bases from J, leaving 12 bases between. The germline V gene has CDR1 SGHRS and CDR2 YFSETQ. The CDR3 has 14 residues. The CDR3 nucleotides are TGCGCCAGCAGCTTGGTTCCAGGGAACGACGAGCAGTACTTC. This translates into CASSLVPGNDEQYF.

The rearrangement links TRBV4-1 to TRBJ2-1; the D is unclear. With 0 bases removed from V and 0 bases from J, the gap between germline ends came to 12 bases. The length of the CDR3 is 17 residues. Germline V CDR1 and CDR2: MGHRA, YSYEKL. This CDR3 is CASSQDGRWSSYNEQFF. The CDR3 nucleotides are TGCGCCAGCAGCCAAGATGGCCGGTGGAGCTCCTACAATGAGCAGTTCTTC.

This chain links TRBV15 with TRBJ1-3; D gene ambiguous. V was cut by 0 bases and J by 0 bases, with 15 bases left in between. This CDR3 spans 18 amino acids. Germline CDR1 is LNHNV and CDR2 is YYDKDF (reference sequence). The CDR3 DNA follows: TGTGCCACCAGCAGAGATATTGTTGGCGCTTACTCTGGAAACACCATATATTTT. It codes for CATSRDIVGAYSGNTIYF. Supplemented by reference TRBV15 and TRBJ1-3, the full variable domain reads DAMVIQNPRYQVTQFGKPVTLSCSQTLNHNVMYWYQQKSSQAPKLLFHYYDKDFNNEADTPDNFQSRRPNTSFCFLDIRSPGLGDTAMYLCATSRDIVGAYSGNTIYFGEGSWLTVV.